The clone carrying this TCR beta chain has a count of ten or more. The data originate from a study of T-cell reconstitution after alpha-beta-depleted transplantation in children. The germline V gene encodes CDR1 SGHRS and CDR2 YFSETQ. This CDR3 spans 15 amino acids. Trimming took off 6 bases at V and 3 bases at J, with 15 bases between the two ends. TCRbeta library construction was performed incorporating unique molecular identifiers. TCRdb passed the PCR reads through MiXCR, listing each CDR3 protein once. In the table there are 250,000 to 300,000 distinct CDR3 sequences, around 10% of which are singletons.

The genes are TRBV5-1 and TRBJ2-2, with a weak D call TRBD1 (6 bases). Here the sequenced sample was peripheral blood, taken 180 days after TCRalphabeta/CD19-depleted stem cell transplant. This sequence was found in a male patient between 2 and 15 years old who had a stem cell transplant for chronic granulomatous disease, so the T cells may come from the graft donor. Written as DNA, the CDR3 is TGCGCCAGCACTCTACAGGGCAGGGACACCGGGGAGCTGTTTTTT. Its translation is CASTLQGRDTGELFF. The full variable domain, rest sourced from reference TRBV5-1 and TRBJ2-2, is KAGVTQTPRYLIKTRGQQVTLSCSPISGHRSVSWYQQTPGQGLQFLFEYFSETQRNKGNFPGRFSGRQFSNSRSEMNVSTLELGDSALYLCASTLQGRDTGELFFGEGSRLTVL.